The 13 T cell receptor beta chains reported below all come from one sample, sequenced in a study of identical twins (dated by TCRdb to the mid-2010s). Library method: 5' RACE. These reads were obtained on an Illumina HiSeq 2000. TCRdb ran its own pipeline on the public reads, namely fastp trimming at Q25 and MiXCR clone calling, and kept in-frame beta chains. Each entry is one CDR3 protein sequence, shown with its most common DNA and genes. Counted in this sample were about 500,000 distinct CDR3 sequences; approximately 14% of them appeared once. About 0.97% of the sample goes to the ten largest clones. These records were also assigned to another study, of yellow fever vaccine responses in identical twins.

The specimen was CD4+ T cells sorted from blood. These receptors came from a woman aged 18-35 years in good health.

In this sample, this clonotype turned up many times. The chain links TRBV29-1 to TRBJ2-7; no firm D call. The germline V gene has CDR1 SQVTM and CDR2 ANQGSEA. CDR3 size: 11 residues. V lost 3 bases, J lost 1 base, and 4 bases lay in between. CDR3 loop: CSVEQSYEQYF. CDR3 in DNA: TGCAGCGTTGAGCAGTCCTACGAGCAGTACTTC.

This clonotype was detected only a few times. V gene TRBV5-1 combines with J gene TRBJ2-7, with TRBD1 matching 7 bases. V dropped 6 bases and J dropped 1; count of bases not matched to a gene: 10. Per the germline V gene, CDR1 is SGHRS and CDR2 is YFSETQ. This CDR3 spans 15 amino acids. CDR3 bases: TGCGCCAGCACCCGGGACAGATTAACTTCCTACGAGCAGTACTTC. It translates to CASTRDRLTSYEQYF.

The chain employs TRBV14 and TRBJ2-7, with a possible D match to TRBD1 (6 bases). Germline assignment: CDR1 SGHDN and CDR2 FVKESK. This CDR3 comprises 15 residues. Trimming removed 3 bases from V and 7 bases from J, with 19 bases in between. As DNA, the CDR3 is TGTGCCAGCAGCCAGGCCGTACAGGGATGGGGGGAGCAGTACTTC. It is translated as CASSQAVQGWGEQYF.

This clonotype has a handful of counts. The rearrangement links TRBV19 to TRBJ2-1; D assignment may be TRBD1 or TRBD2 (6 bases each). Trimming removed 4 bases at V and 2 bases at J, with 15 bases between. Germline CDR1 LNHDA, CDR2 SQIVND (reference sequence). The CDR3 totals 16 residues. The CDR3 nucleotides read TGTGCCAGTAGTAATGGGGGGCTGTCTACCTACAATGAGCAGTTCTTC. It translates to CASSNGGLSTYNEQFF.

This clonotype came up a few times. The gene calls are TRBV6-5 and TRBJ2-3; 11 nucleotides align to TRBD2. This CDR3 comprises 19 residues. Per germline, CDR1 MNHEY and CDR2 SVGAGI. With 2 bases clipped from V and 1 base from J, the junction kept 11 bases outside the gene matches. CDR3 residues: CASSYPLAGGKPGTDTQYF. Written as DNA, the CDR3 is TGTGCCAGCAGTTACCCCCTAGCGGGGGGCAAACCAGGCACAGATACGCAGTATTTT.

The table lists this clonotype with a few counts. The chain joins TRBV20-1 to TRBJ1-5, with 8 bases lining up with TRBD1. CDR1 is DFQATT, CDR2 SNEGSKA, per germline (reference sequence). This CDR3 region has 13 residues. The V segment lost 7 bases and the J segment 7 bases; nucleotides outside the gene matches: 9. CDR3 in amino acids: CSVPDRGRQPQHF. The CDR3 bases are TGCAGTGTTCCAGACAGGGGCAGACAGCCCCAGCATTTT.

In its sample, this clonotype was seen a few times. The chain's CDR3 is CASSNPRYQETQYF. The CDR3 region has the DNA TGCGCCAGCAGTAACCCTCGGTACCAAGAGACCCAGTACTTC. The chain has TRBV5-1 and TRBJ2-5; unclear D gene. This CDR3 comprises 14 residues. Looked up from germline, CDR1 is SGHRS and CDR2 is YFSETQ. The V end lost 5 bases, the J end lost 0 bases, and 11 bases lay between the germline ends. Full variable domain (missing parts from reference TRBV5-1 and TRBJ2-5): KAGVTQTPRYLIKTRGQQVTLSCSPISGHRSVSWYQQTPGQGLQFLFEYFSETQRNKGNFPGRFSGRQFSNSRSEMNVSTLELGDSALYLCASSNPRYQETQYFGPGTRLLVL.

V and J are TRBV3-1 and TRBJ1-1; D gene ambiguous. The germline V gene encodes CDR1 LGHDT and CDR2 YNNKEL (reference sequence). The V end was cut by 2 bases, the J end by 8 bases, with 9 bases between. The CDR3 is made up of 12 amino acids. Here the CDR3 reads CASSQNDIEAFF. The CDR3 DNA reads as TGTGCCAGCAGCCAAAATGACATAGAAGCTTTCTTT.

This clonotype was picked up a small number of times. V and J are TRBV12-5 and TRBJ2-1; 7 bases are shared with TRBD1. The V and J ends lost 0 bases and 5 bases, in that order; junction bases with no gene match: 7. Looked up from germline, CDR1 is LGHNT and CDR2 is FRNRAP. CDR3 length: 16 amino acids. CDR3 nucleotides: TGTGCTAGTGGTTTGGTAGGGACAGCCAAAAACAATGAGCAGTTCTTC. Encoded protein: CASGLVGTAKNNEQFF.

The CDR3 DNA sequence: TGTGCCAGCAGCTTTGGGACAGGGGTCGGGGAGACCCAGTACTTC. Its translation is CASSFGTGVGETQYF. The chain recombines TRBV7-2 with TRBJ2-5, with 10 bases lining up with TRBD1. V was clipped by 3 bases and J by 5 bases; unmatched bases: 6. Per the germline V gene, CDR1 is SGHTA and CDR2 is FQGNSA. The CDR3 totals 15 residues.

This clonotype occurred many times. The gene calls are TRBV29-1 and TRBJ2-3, with D unclear. With 6 bases removed from V and 4 bases from J, the gap between germline ends came to 14 bases. CDR1 and CDR2 (germline): SQVTM, ANQGSEA. The CDR3 runs 13 residues. The DNA of the CDR3 is TGCAGCGTCGCCATCCTTGTAGCAGATACGCAGTATTTT. Protein product: CSVAILVADTQYF.

This clonotype has just a few counts. CDR3 protein: CASCRGGGETQYF. Here the CDR3 DNA reads TGTGCCAGTTGTAGGGGGGGCGGGGAGACCCAGTACTTC. V is TRBV3-1 and J is TRBJ2-5, with D possibly TRBD2 on 7 matching bases. Germline-derived CDR1 and CDR2 are LGHDT and YNNKEL (reference sequence). This CDR3 spans 13 amino acids. Deletions cut 9 bases from V and 5 bases from J, with 16 bases between.

This clonotype was recorded a few times. At one end the junction does not follow the germline gene, possibly because of a read error. The chain combines TRBV20-1 with TRBJ2-2; 8 positions match TRBD1. The CDR3 runs to 17 residues. Germline CDR1 and CDR2: DFQATT and SNEGSKA (reference sequence). The CDR3 coding sequence is TGCTGTGCTAAGGCCGTTTTTGGACAGGGTGACACCGGGGAGCTGTTTTTT. This translates into CCAKAVFGQGDTGELFF.